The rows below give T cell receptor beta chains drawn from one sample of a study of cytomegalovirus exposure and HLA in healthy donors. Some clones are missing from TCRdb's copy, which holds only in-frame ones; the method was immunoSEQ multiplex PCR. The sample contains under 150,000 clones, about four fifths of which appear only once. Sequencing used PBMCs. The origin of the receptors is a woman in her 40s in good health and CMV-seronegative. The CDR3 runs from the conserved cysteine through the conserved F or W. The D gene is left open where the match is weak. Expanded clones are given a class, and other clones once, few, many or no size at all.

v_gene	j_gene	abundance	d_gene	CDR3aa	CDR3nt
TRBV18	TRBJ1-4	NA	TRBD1	CASSLLSGQRNEKLFF	TGTGCCAGCTCCTTACTATCGGGACAGCGTAATGAAAAACTGTTTTTT
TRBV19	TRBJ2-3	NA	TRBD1	CASSFPDREWDTQYF	TGTGCCAGTAGTTTCCCGGACAGGGAGTGGGATACGCAGTATTTT
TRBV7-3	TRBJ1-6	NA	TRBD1	CASSSTGGRNSPLHF	TGTGCCAGCAGCTCGACAGGGGGCCGGAATTCACCCCTCCACTTT
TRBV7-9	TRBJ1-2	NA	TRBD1	CASSPKTGVNYGYTF	TGTGCCAGCAGCCCCAAGACAGGGGTAAACTATGGCTACACCTTC
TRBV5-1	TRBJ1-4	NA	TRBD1	CASSLDRGATNEKLFF	TGCGCCAGCAGCTTGGACAGGGGGGCAACTAATGAAAAACTGTTTTTT
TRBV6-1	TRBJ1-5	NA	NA	CASSEGSGISNQPQHF	TGTGCCAGCAGTGAGGGGTCAGGGATTAGCAATCAGCCCCAGCATTTT
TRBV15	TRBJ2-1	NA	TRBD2	CATSRDWGRGGLDEQFF	TGTGCCACCAGCAGAGATTGGGGGCGGGGGGGCCTAGATGAGCAGTTCTTC
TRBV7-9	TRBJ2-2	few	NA	CASSPLRELFF	TGTGCCAGCAGCCCACTCAGGGAGCTGTTTTTT
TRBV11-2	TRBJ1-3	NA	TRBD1	CASRPTGGSGSTIYF	TGTGCCAGCAGACCGACAGGGGGCTCTGGAAGCACCATATATTTT
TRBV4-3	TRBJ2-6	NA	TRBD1	CASSQDRGSYSGANVLTF	TGCGCCAGCAGCCAAGACAGGGGGAGCTACTCTGGGGCCAACGTCCTGACTTTC
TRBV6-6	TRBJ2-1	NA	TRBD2	CASSYSPGLAGDEQFF	TGTGCCAGCAGTTACAGTCCGGGACTAGCGGGAGATGAGCAGTTCTTC
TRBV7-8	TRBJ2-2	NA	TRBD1	CASRPDRARELFF	TGTGCCAGCAGACCCGACAGGGCCCGGGAGCTGTTTTTT
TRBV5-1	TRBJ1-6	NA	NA	CASSFDPGWSPLHF	TGCGCCAGCAGCTTTGACCCGGGGTGGTCACCCCTCCACTTT
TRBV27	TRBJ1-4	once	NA	CASSLVGGTNEKLFF	TGTGCCAGCAGTTTAGTCGGGGGAACTAATGAAAAACTGTTTTTT
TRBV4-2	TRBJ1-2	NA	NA	CASSQLLPANPGWNYGYTF	TGTGCCAGCAGCCAACTACTCCCGGCAAACCCGGGGTGGAACTATGGCTACACCTTC
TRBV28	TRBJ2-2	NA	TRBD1	CASSFRGRLTGELFF	TGTGCCAGCAGTTTCAGGGGGCGCCTAACCGGGGAGCTGTTTTTT
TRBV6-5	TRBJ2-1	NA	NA	CASSFLQGASYNEQFF	TGTGCCAGCAGTTTCTTACAGGGAGCATCCTACAATGAGCAGTTCTTC
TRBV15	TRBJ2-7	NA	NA	CATSREWGRTYEQYF	TGTGCCACCAGCAGAGAATGGGGGCGTACCTACGAGCAGTACTTC
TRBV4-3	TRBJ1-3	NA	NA	CASSQGWQNGNTIYF	TGCGCCAGCAGCCAAGGGTGGCAGAATGGAAACACCATATATTTT
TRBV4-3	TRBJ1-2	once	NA	CASSPLVELRYGYTF	TGCGCCAGCAGCCCCCTGGTCGAGCTGCGCTATGGCTACACCTTC
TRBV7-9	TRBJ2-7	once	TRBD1	CASSPKTGGDQSEQYF	TGTGCCAGCAGCCCAAAGACAGGGGGCGATCAGTCCGAGCAGTACTTC
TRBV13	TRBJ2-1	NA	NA	CASSPHRSLYNEQFF	TGTGCCAGCAGCCCCCACAGGAGCCTCTACAATGAGCAGTTCTTC
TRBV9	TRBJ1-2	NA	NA	CASSVDRGHQGYGYTF	TGTGCCAGCAGCGTGGACCGGGGACATCAGGGTTATGGCTACACCTTC
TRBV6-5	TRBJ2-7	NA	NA	CASTRGASVGGEQYF	TGTGCCAGCACCCGGGGGGCCAGTGTGGGGGGGGAGCAGTACTTC
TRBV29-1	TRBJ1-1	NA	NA	CSVRRVENTEAFF	TGCAGCGTCCGACGGGTCGAGAACACTGAAGCTTTCTTT
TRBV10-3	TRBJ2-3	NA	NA	CAISESQGTDTQYF	TGTGCCATCAGTGAGTCGCAGGGTACAGATACGCAGTATTTT
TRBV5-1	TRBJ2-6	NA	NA	CASSLTAGISSGANVLTF	TGCGCCAGCAGCTTGACAGCCGGGATCAGCTCTGGGGCCAACGTCCTGACTTTC
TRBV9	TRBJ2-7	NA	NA	CASSVRDTYEQYF	TGTGCCAGCAGCGTCAGGGACACCTACGAGCAGTACTTC
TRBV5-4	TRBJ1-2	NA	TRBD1	CASSRGQSLYGYTF	TGTGCCAGCAGCCGGGGACAGTCGCTCTATGGCTACACCTTC
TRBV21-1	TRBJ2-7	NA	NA	CATPKGERETYEQYF	TGTGCCACCCCTAAAGGAGAGCGGGAGACCTACGAGCAGTACTTC
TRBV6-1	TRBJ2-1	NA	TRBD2	CATVTSGADNEQFF	TGTGCCACCGTTACTAGCGGGGCTGACAATGAGCAGTTCTTC
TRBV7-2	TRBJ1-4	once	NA	CASSLDREKLFF	TGTGCCAGCAGCTTAGACAGGGAAAAACTGTTTTTT
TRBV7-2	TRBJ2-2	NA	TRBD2	CASSTQRTSGTGELFF	TGTGCCAGCAGCACTCAGCGGACTAGCGGCACCGGGGAGCTGTTTTTT